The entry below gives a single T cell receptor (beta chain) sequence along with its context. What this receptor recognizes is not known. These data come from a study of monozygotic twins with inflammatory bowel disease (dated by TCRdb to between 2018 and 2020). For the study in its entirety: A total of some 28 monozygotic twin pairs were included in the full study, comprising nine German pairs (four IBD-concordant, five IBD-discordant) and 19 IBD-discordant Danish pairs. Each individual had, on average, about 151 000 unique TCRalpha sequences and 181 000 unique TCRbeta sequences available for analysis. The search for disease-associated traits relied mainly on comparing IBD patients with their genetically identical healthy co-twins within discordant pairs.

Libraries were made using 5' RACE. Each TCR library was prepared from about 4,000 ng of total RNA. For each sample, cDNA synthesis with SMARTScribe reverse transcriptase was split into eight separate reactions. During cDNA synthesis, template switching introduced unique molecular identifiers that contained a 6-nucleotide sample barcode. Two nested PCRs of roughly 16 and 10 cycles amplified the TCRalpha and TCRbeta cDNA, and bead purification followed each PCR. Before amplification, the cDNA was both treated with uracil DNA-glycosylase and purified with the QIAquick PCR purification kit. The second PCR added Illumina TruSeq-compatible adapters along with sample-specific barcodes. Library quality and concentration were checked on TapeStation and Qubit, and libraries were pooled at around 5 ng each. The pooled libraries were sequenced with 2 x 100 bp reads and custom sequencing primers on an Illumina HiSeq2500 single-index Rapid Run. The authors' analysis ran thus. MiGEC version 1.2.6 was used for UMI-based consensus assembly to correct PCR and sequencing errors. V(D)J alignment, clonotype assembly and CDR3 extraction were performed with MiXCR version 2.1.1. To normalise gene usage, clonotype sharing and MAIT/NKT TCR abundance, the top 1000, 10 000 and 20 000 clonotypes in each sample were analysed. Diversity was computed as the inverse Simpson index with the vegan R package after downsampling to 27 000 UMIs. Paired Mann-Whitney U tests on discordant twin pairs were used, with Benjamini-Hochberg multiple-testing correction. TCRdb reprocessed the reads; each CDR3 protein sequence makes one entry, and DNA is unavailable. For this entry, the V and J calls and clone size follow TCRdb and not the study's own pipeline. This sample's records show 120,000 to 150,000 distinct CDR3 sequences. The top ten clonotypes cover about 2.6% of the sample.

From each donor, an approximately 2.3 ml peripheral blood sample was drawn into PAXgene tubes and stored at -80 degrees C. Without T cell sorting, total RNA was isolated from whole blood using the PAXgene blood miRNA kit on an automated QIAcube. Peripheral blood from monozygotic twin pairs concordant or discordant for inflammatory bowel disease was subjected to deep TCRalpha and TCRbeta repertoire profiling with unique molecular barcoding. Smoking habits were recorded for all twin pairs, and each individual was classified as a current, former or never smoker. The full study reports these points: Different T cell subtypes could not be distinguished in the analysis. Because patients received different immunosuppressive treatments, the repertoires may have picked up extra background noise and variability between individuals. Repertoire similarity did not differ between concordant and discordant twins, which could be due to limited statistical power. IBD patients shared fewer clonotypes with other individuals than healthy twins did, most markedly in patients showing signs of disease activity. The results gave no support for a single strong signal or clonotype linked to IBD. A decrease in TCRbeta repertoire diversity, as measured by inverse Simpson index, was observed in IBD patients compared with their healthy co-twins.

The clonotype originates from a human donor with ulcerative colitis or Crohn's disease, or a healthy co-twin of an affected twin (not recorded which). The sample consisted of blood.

CDR3 sequence: CASSFELSLPQFF. Here the chain combines TRBV5-1 and TRBJ2-1. Looking up the germline V gene yields CDR1 SGHRS and CDR2 YFSETQ. Including the terminal cysteine and phenylalanine, the CDR3 comprises 13 residues. The record lacks a DNA sequence.